This TCR beta chain is drawn from a study of blood T cell repertoires in COVID-19. Study information: PBMCs, B-cell-depleted T cells, or T cells provided the cDNA or gDNA that made up the material.

Some clones are missing from TCRdb's copy, which holds only in-frame ones; the method was immunoSEQ multiplex PCR. The table includes about 64,000 clones, approximately 92% detected once. CDR1 MNHNY and CDR2 SVGAGI come from the germline V gene (reference sequence). The CDR3 sequence is 16 residues long. J gave up 8 bases and V 5 bases, and 13 bases lay outside the gene matches. The sequence came from an elderly woman with active COVID-19. The chain employs TRBV6-6 and TRBJ2-2, with 8 positions matching TRBD1. The sequenced sample consisted of peripheral blood. Here the CDR3 reads CASSTGTGLGPGELFF. The CDR3 bases are TGTGCCAGCAGTACTGGGACAGGACTGGGTCCGGGGGAGCTGTTTTTT.